The sequence of this T cell receptor beta chain was determined in a study of T cells in Graves' hyperthyroidism and ophthalmopathy. Regarding the study as a whole: Among clonotypes expanded in thyroid above 0.001, most were also found in blood.

The CDR3 runs 16 residues. The V and J ends lost 1 base and 0 bases, in that order; junction bases with no gene match: 5. Germline V gene data show CDR1 as DFQATT and CDR2 as SNEGSKA (reference sequence). Concerning this clonotype: What it recognizes is unknown.

Using around 10 ml of fresh peripheral blood, PBMCs were prepared. Researchers amplified the TCR beta CDR3 regions from RNA transcripts. First-round RT-PCR with HTBI primers amplified the TCR CDR3 region. TCRdb reprocessed the multiplex PCR reads via MiXCR and lists one record per CDR3 protein. Here the sample spans under 800,000 distinct CDR3 sequences, roughly 15% being singletons. Material for sequencing was blood. The TCR sequence derives from a woman under 30 with Graves' hyperthyroidism. V is TRBV20-1 and J is TRBJ2-1; 8 bases agree with TRBD2. CDR3 residues: CSARGASGSSYNEQFF. CDR3 DNA sequence: TGCAGTGCTAGAGGGGCTAGCGGGTCCTCCTACAATGAGCAGTTCTTC.